A single sample gave rise to the 17 T cell receptor beta chains below, sequenced in a study of T cells in localized non-small cell lung cancer. Sequencing was performed with immunoSEQ multiplex PCR; in TCRdb, only in-frame clones are kept and a portion is missing. Among tens of thousands of clones listed, about 86% were seen once. Sequenced here: peripheral blood, sampled before any cancer treatment. The source is a man aged 35-69 years with stage I lung adenocarcinoma.

The chain recombines TRBV6-6 with TRBJ2-1; the D gene is possibly TRBD2 (5 bases). Between the trimmed V and J ends, which lost 9 bases and 0 bases, there was a span of 12 bases. This CDR3 spans 14 amino acids. CDR1 is MNHNY, CDR2 SVGAGI, per germline (reference sequence). CDR3 loop: CASSAASSYNEQFF. CDR3 coding DNA: TGTGCCAGTTCAGCGGCAAGCTCCTACAATGAGCAGTTCTTC.

The rearrangement uses TRBV27 and TRBJ2-1, with 10 positions matching TRBD2. CDR1 and CDR2 (germline): MNHEY, SMNVEV (reference sequence). Trimming removed 4 bases from V and 6 bases from J; junction bases left unmatched: 9. The CDR3 has 16 amino acids. CDR3 region: CASSSSPGTSANEQFF. The DNA for the CDR3 is TGTGCCAGCAGTTCATCCCCCGGGACTAGCGCCAATGAGCAGTTCTTC.

This clone was seen just once. The chain employs TRBV5-1 and TRBJ2-3; 7 bases align to TRBD2. The V and J ends lost 2 bases and 2 bases, in that order; junction bases with no gene match: 14. In germline, CDR1 is SGHRS, CDR2 YFSETQ. This CDR3 has 18 residues. This CDR3 reads CASSFGVGRGSPTDTQYF. Written as DNA, the CDR3 is TGCGCCAGCAGCTTTGGGGTTGGGCGCGGGAGTCCCACAGATACGCAGTATTTT.

CDR3 nucleotide sequence: TGTGCCAGCAGTTACTCGGACAGGGGCACACGTCAGCCCCAGCATTTT. Its protein product is CASSYSDRGTRQPQHF. The rearrangement uses TRBV6-6 and TRBJ1-5, with TRBD1 identical over 9 bases. V lost 0 bases, J lost 6 bases, and 6 bases stayed unmatched. The CDR3 runs 16 residues. The germline gives CDR1 MNHNY, CDR2 SVGAGI (reference sequence).

Worth noting for this clone: In the same sample, other DNA sequences code for this CDR3. The chain couples TRBV6-5 to TRBJ2-7, with D possibly matching TRBD1 (5 bases). The germline gives CDR1 MNHEY, CDR2 SVGAGI. The CDR3 totals 14 residues. V lost 4 bases, J lost 1 base, and 11 bases lay in between. The CDR3 sequence: CASSSPQGSYEQYF. In DNA form, the CDR3 reads TGTGCCAGCAGTTCACCCCAGGGATCCTACGAGCAGTACTTC.

V is TRBV27 and J is TRBJ2-1; TRBD1 aligns across 8 bases. This CDR3 is built from 17 residues. J was trimmed by 7 bases and V by 3 bases; bases with no gene match: 14. The germline gives CDR1 MNHEY, CDR2 SMNVEV (reference sequence). The CDR3 sequence: CASSFRATGGRINEQFF. CDR3 bases: TGTGCCAGCAGTTTTAGGGCCACAGGGGGTAGAATAAATGAGCAGTTCTTC.

This sequence joins TRBV4-1 and TRBJ1-5; no definite D call. With 0 bases removed from V and 5 bases from J, the gap between germline ends came to 17 bases. Germline V gives CDR1 MGHRA, CDR2 YSYEKL. CDR3 size: 17 residues. CDR3: CASSQDRLPGIDQPQHF. DNA of the CDR3: TGCGCCAGCAGCCAAGATAGGTTGCCGGGTATAGATCAGCCCCAGCATTTT.

This clone has a single count. The V and J genes are TRBV5-1 and TRBJ2-7; D ambiguous. The CDR3 runs to 12 residues. Germline CDR1 SGHRS, CDR2 YFSETQ. With 2 bases removed from V and 7 bases from J, the gap between germline ends came to 10 bases. The CDR3 spells CASSFGGDEQYF. The CDR3 region has the DNA TGCGCCAGCAGCTTCGGTGGGGATGAGCAGTACTTC.

The V gene is TRBV7-9, the J gene TRBJ2-3, with 13 bases fitting TRBD2. The CDR3 totals 17 residues. The germline CDR1 and CDR2 sequences are SEHNR and FQNEAQ (reference sequence). With 5 bases clipped from V and 1 base from J, the junction kept 6 bases outside the gene matches. CDR3 loop: CASSPPGLAGGTDTQYF. Here the CDR3 DNA reads TGTGCCAGCAGCCCTCCCGGACTAGCGGGAGGCACAGATACGCAGTATTTT.

J is TRBJ2-1 and V is TRBV6-1; D remains unclear. V lost 7 bases and J 8 bases, leaving 21 bases between the germline ends. This CDR3 spans 15 amino acids. Germline CDR1 reads MNHNS; CDR2 reads SASEGT. The CDR3 sequence is CASTGLGSNVDEQFF. DNA of the CDR3: TGTGCCAGCACGGGCCTAGGTTCTAATGTGGATGAGCAGTTCTTC.

This clone was found once. The genes are TRBV7-9 and TRBJ2-7; D ambiguous. Germline V lookup: CDR1 SEHNR, CDR2 FQNEAQ (reference sequence). Trimming left V 5 bases short and J 0 bases short, with 11 bases between. The CDR3 contains 14 residues. The CDR3, as DNA: TGTGCCAGCAGCCTTCGGGCCACCTCCTACGAGCAGTACTTC. Amino acids: CASSLRATSYEQYF. Using reference TRBV7-9 and TRBJ2-7 for the parts outside the CDR3, the full variable domain is DTGVSQNPRHKITKRGQNVTFRCDPISEHNRLYWYRQTLGQGPEFLTYFQNEAQLEKSRLLSDRFSAERPKGSFSTLEIQRTEQGDSAMYLCASSLRATSYEQYFGPGTRLTVT.

This sequence joins TRBV7-2 and TRBJ1-3; no definite D call. Per germline, CDR1 SGHTA and CDR2 FQGNSA. This CDR3 contains 14 residues. With 3 bases removed from V and 3 bases from J, the gap between germline ends came to 9 bases. The CDR3 DNA is TGTGCCAGCAGCTTGCCCCCCGATGGAAACACCATATATTTT. It codes for CASSLPPDGNTIYF.

CDR3 DNA: TGCGCCAGCAGCCAAGATTTCCGGGGGTTTAATGAAAAACTGTTTTTT. Amino acids: CASSQDFRGFNEKLFF. The chain couples TRBV4-3 to TRBJ1-4; D perhaps matches TRBD1 (5 bases). Trimming took off 0 bases at V and 4 bases at J, with 12 bases between the two ends. Per germline, CDR1 LGHNA and CDR2 YSLEER. The CDR3 length is 16 residues.

V usage is TRBV28 and J usage is TRBJ1-1, with a tentative D call TRBD1 (5 bases). Trimming stripped 6 bases from V and 3 bases from J, with 17 bases between. The CDR3 spans 15 residues. Germline values: CDR1 MDHEN, CDR2 SYDVKM. CDR3 amino acids: CASSFTGTFDTEAFF. DNA for the CDR3: TGTGCCAGCAGCTTTACCGGGACGTTTGACACTGAAGCTTTCTTT.

CDR3 loop: CATRGGGGPVNGYTF. CDR3 DNA sequence: TGTGCCACCAGGGGTGGAGGGGGACCGGTAAATGGCTACACCTTC. The V and J genes are TRBV10-3 and TRBJ1-2; a possible D gene is TRBD1 (6 bases). The CDR3 contains 15 residues. Germline loops: CDR1 ENHRY, CDR2 SYGVKD. The V end was cut by 10 bases, the J end by 6 bases, with 24 bases between.

The chain is built from TRBV7-8 and TRBJ2-7, with a possible D match to TRBD2 (6 bases). The V and J ends lost 0 bases and 3 bases respectively, with 9 bases between them. The CDR3 sequence is 14 residues long. Per germline, CDR1 SGHVS and CDR2 FQNEAQ. CDR3 region: CASSLAGRHYEQYF. The CDR3 region has the DNA TGTGCCAGCAGCTTAGCGGGGAGGCACTACGAGCAGTACTTC.

The chain combines TRBV19 with TRBJ1-5, with D maybe TRBD1 (5 bases). From germline, CDR1 is LNHDA and CDR2 SQIVND (reference sequence). The V end was cut by 7 bases, the J end by 1 base, with 17 bases between. The CDR3 loop spans 16 amino acids. CDR3 nucleotides: TGTGCCAGTACTACCAGATCAGGGCCAAGCAATCAGCCCCAGCATTTT. This sequence encodes CASTTRSGPSNQPQHF.